The rows below give T cell receptor beta chains drawn from one sample of a study of cytomegalovirus exposure and HLA in healthy donors. Assay: immunoSEQ multiplex PCR; the TCRdb copy retains only in-frame clones and omits some. This sample has 150,000 to 180,000 clones, with approximately 80% found just once. The specimen was PBMCs. These receptors all come from a woman aged 40 to 55 in good health and CMV-seronegative. CDR3s include the opening cysteine and the closing phenylalanine or tryptophan. D genes are given only for firm matches. Size is stated for part of the rows, as once, few or many counts, or as a class when the clone is expanded.

J: TRBJ2-5
V: TRBV5-1
size: NA
D: NA
DNA: TGCGCCAGCAGCCCCTTTCAAGAGACCCAGTACTTC
CDR3: CASSPFQETQYF

J: TRBJ1-5
V: TRBV21-1
size: NA
D: NA
DNA: TGTGCCAGCAGCCTTCGTAATCAGCCCCAGCATTTT
CDR3: CASSLRNQPQHF

J: TRBJ2-3
V: TRBV5-1
size: NA
D: NA
DNA: TGCGCCAGCAGCTTAGGACTTTTTGGCACAGATACGCAGTATTTT
CDR3: CASSLGLFGTDTQYF

J: TRBJ1-3
V: TRBV27
size: once
D: NA
DNA: TGTGCCAGCAGTTCCTACCCAGGGAGGTCTGGAAACACCATATATTTT
CDR3: CASSSYPGRSGNTIYF

J: TRBJ2-7
V: TRBV10-1
size: NA
D: NA
DNA: TGCGCCAGCAGTGTCCAGAAAAGCTCCTACGAGCAGTACTTC
CDR3: CASSVQKSSYEQYF

J: TRBJ1-6
V: TRBV6-1
size: NA
D: NA
DNA: TGTGCCAGCAGTGACGACAGAACCTCCTATAATTCACCCCTCCACTTT
CDR3: CASSDDRTSYNSPLHF

J: TRBJ1-5
V: TRBV28
size: NA
D: TRBD1
DNA: TGTGCCAGCAGTTTCGTAACAGGGGGCTGGGCTGAGCCCCAGCATTTT
CDR3: CASSFVTGGWAEPQHF

J: TRBJ2-2
V: TRBV25-1
size: NA
D: NA
DNA: TGTGCCAGCAGTGGAGGAATGTATCGGGGGAACACCGGGGAGCTGTTTTTT
CDR3: CASSGGMYRGNTGELFF

J: TRBJ2-3
V: TRBV30
size: NA
D: NA
DNA: TGTGCCTGGACCCCCGGTAGCGGTAGCACAGATACGCAGTATTTT
CDR3: CAWTPGSGSTDTQYF

J: TRBJ2-3
V: TRBV7-7
size: NA
D: NA
DNA: TGTGCTAGCAGCTCTAGTTTTGGTAGCGGCACAGATACGCAGTATTTT
CDR3: CASSSSFGSGTDTQYF

J: TRBJ1-5
V: TRBV12-5
size: NA
D: NA
DNA: TGTGCTAGTGGTTTGACCCTCCTACAGACCTATAGCAATCAGCCCCAGCATTTT
CDR3: CASGLTLLQTYSNQPQHF

J: TRBJ2-7
V: TRBV5-6
size: NA
D: NA
DNA: TGTGCCAGCAGCTTGAGATCGAGCGGGTATATCTACGAGCAGTACTTC
CDR3: CASSLRSSGYIYEQYF

J: TRBJ1-3
V: TRBV10-3
size: NA
D: NA
DNA: TGTGCCACTTCAATTAGAGGCCCCTCTGGAAACACCATATATTTT
CDR3: CATSIRGPSGNTIYF

J: TRBJ1-2
V: TRBV6-5
size: NA
D: NA
DNA: TGTGCCAGCAGTCCCCCGGGGGGGTCGTTCTATGGCTACACCTTC
CDR3: CASSPPGGSFYGYTF

J: TRBJ1-5
V: TRBV18
size: NA
D: NA
DNA: TGTGCCAGCTCACCGAGGGAGAATCAGCCCCAGCATTTT
CDR3: CASSPRENQPQHF

J: TRBJ1-5
V: TRBV6-5
size: NA
D: NA
DNA: TGTGCCAGCAGTTATAAGGGTGCGGGGCCGCCCCAGCATTTT
CDR3: CASSYKGAGPPQHF

J: TRBJ1-6
V: TRBV25-1
size: NA
D: NA
DNA: TGTGCCAGCAGTGGACACGAACATAATTCACCCCTCCACTTT
CDR3: CASSGHEHNSPLHF

J: TRBJ2-1
V: TRBV7-6
size: NA
D: NA
DNA: TGTGCCAGCAGCGAAGGGGGCAATGAGCAGTTCTTC
CDR3: CASSEGGNEQFF

J: TRBJ2-7
V: TRBV5-6
size: NA
D: NA
DNA: TGTGCCAGCAGCCTAGGACGGGGGAATGTGCAGTACTTC
CDR3: CASSLGRGNVQYF

J: TRBJ2-7
V: TRBV5-1
size: NA
D: NA
DNA: TGCGCCAGCAGCTTACCGACAGGTAGGGGAACCTACGAGCAGTACTTC
CDR3: CASSLPTGRGTYEQYF

J: TRBJ2-7
V: TRBV7-2
size: NA
D: TRBD2
DNA: TGTGCCAGCAGCCCCCAGGGACTAGTCTCCGAGCAGTACTTC
CDR3: CASSPQGLVSEQYF

J: TRBJ2-7
V: TRBV6-5
size: NA
D: NA
DNA: TGTGCCAGCAGTCTGTTTGACAGCTACGAGCAGTACTTC
CDR3: CASSLFDSYEQYF

J: TRBJ1-2
V: TRBV6-5
size: NA
D: NA
DNA: TGTGCCAGCGTTGCCGCCGGGGGGCGCGACTATGGCTACACCTTC
CDR3: CASVAAGGRDYGYTF

J: TRBJ1-5
V: TRBV19
size: once
D: TRBD1
DNA: TGTGCCAGTAGCGGGACAGGGAATCAGCCCCAGCATTTT
CDR3: CASSGTGNQPQHF

J: TRBJ2-3
V: TRBV5-4
size: NA
D: NA
DNA: TGTGCCAGCAGCCCCACAAGGGGGGGGGAAGGCACAGATACGCAGTATTTT
CDR3: CASSPTRGGEGTDTQYF

J: TRBJ2-1
V: TRBV11-3
size: once
D: NA
DNA: TGTGCCAGCAGCCCGGTAAGCTCCTACAATGAGCAGTTCTTC
CDR3: CASSPVSSYNEQFF

J: TRBJ1-1
V: TRBV11-3
size: NA
D: NA
DNA: TGTGCCAGCAGCCCCCCGGGTGGGGAAGCTTTCTTT
CDR3: CASSPPGGEAFF

J: TRBJ2-1
V: TRBV6-1
size: NA
D: NA
DNA: TGTGCCAGCAGGCTAGCGAATGAGCAGTTCTTC
CDR3: CASRLANEQFF

J: TRBJ1-2
V: TRBV14
size: NA
D: TRBD1
DNA: TGTGCCAGCAGCAGACAGGGTTTGGACTATGGCTACACCTTC
CDR3: CASSRQGLDYGYTF

J: TRBJ2-2
V: TRBV7-9
size: NA
D: NA
DNA: TGTGCCAGCAGCTTAGGATCAGGGGCTCCCGGCACCGGGGAGCTGTTTTTT
CDR3: CASSLGSGAPGTGELFF

J: TRBJ1-4
V: TRBV5-8
size: NA
D: NA
DNA: TGTGCCAGCAGCCTCGGGGTAACGAATGAAAAACTGTTTTTT
CDR3: CASSLGVTNEKLFF

J: TRBJ1-2
V: TRBV19
size: few
D: TRBD1
DNA: TGTGCCAGTAGGCCCGGACAGGCGCCGTTCACCTTC
CDR3: CASRPGQAPFTF

J: TRBJ2-7
V: TRBV15
size: NA
D: NA
DNA: TGTGCCACCAGCAGAGATGGAGGGAAGCAGTACTTC
CDR3: CATSRDGGKQYF

J: TRBJ2-3
V: TRBV2
size: few
D: NA
DNA: TGTGCCAGCAGTGCGTTACCGCGGGGCACAGATACGCAGTATTTT
CDR3: CASSALPRGTDTQYF

J: TRBJ2-7
V: TRBV29-1
size: once
D: NA
DNA: TGCAGCGTTGCAGCGGGCCGGGGGTACGAGCAGTACTTC
CDR3: CSVAAGRGYEQYF

J: TRBJ2-7
V: TRBV5-5
size: NA
D: NA
DNA: TGTGCCAGCAGCCTCCCCCTGGACAGCCCTGGCCACGAGCAGTACTTC
CDR3: CASSLPLDSPGHEQYF

J: TRBJ2-1
V: TRBV11-2
size: NA
D: TRBD1
DNA: TGTGCCAGCAGCCGTCCCGGGGGACAGGGGCAGAGTGAGCAGTTCTTC
CDR3: CASSRPGGQGQSEQFF

J: TRBJ2-2
V: TRBV5-4
size: NA
D: TRBD1
DNA: TGTGCCAGCAACCCCGGTTGGGGGACAGGGAACACCGGGGAGCTGTTTTTT
CDR3: CASNPGWGTGNTGELFF

J: TRBJ1-1
V: TRBV11-3
size: NA
D: NA
DNA: TGTGCCAGCAGCTTGGCAGGGCCCTTCACTGAAGCTTTCTTT
CDR3: CASSLAGPFTEAFF

J: TRBJ2-7
V: TRBV10-2
size: few
D: NA
DNA: TGCGCCAGCCAGGGCGGATACGAGCAGTACTTC
CDR3: CASQGGYEQYF

J: TRBJ2-5
V: TRBV5-1
size: NA
D: NA
DNA: TGCGCCAGCAGCCAGGCCCGGGGAGGTCCCCAAGAGACCCAGTACTTC
CDR3: CASSQARGGPQETQYF

J: TRBJ2-1
V: TRBV5-1
size: few
D: TRBD2
DNA: TGCGCCAGCAGCTTGACCGCGGGAGGGGGGTACAATGAGCAGTTCTTC
CDR3: CASSLTAGGGYNEQFF

J: TRBJ1-4
V: TRBV6-6
size: NA
D: NA
DNA: TGTGCCAGCATTCACCAACGGGGTGAAAAACTGTTTTTT
CDR3: CASIHQRGEKLFF

J: TRBJ1-5
V: TRBV2
size: NA
D: NA
DNA: TGTGCCAGCAGTGAACAGGGGACCAATCAGCCCCAGCATTTT
CDR3: CASSEQGTNQPQHF

J: TRBJ1-5
V: TRBV4-1
size: NA
D: NA
DNA: TGCGCCAGCAGCCAAGAAAGAGGCTTCCCTCAGCCCCAGCATTTT
CDR3: CASSQERGFPQPQHF